Shown below are 9 T cell receptor beta chains from a single sample sequenced in a study of tumor-infiltrating lymphocytes in primary liver carcinoma. TCR beta cDNA was prepared out of roughly 0.5 ug total RNA by means of a constant-region primer. A slightly modified ARM-PCR protocol with three nested multiplex PCR rounds produced these TCR beta libraries. The first two PCR rounds, roughly 9 cycles each, used TRBV1-TRBV30 forward primers and a C-beta reverse primer. TCRdb ran MiXCR on the multiplex PCR reads and lists one entry per CDR3 protein. The sample holds about 200,000 distinct CDR3 sequences, roughly two thirds seen once. Extraction also yielded germline DNA, while blood RNA was obtained from unsorted whole blood. The sequencing sample was made of peripheral blood. Receptors originate from a woman between 55 and 75 years old with primary liver carcinoma and hepatitis B virus infection.

DNA of the CDR3: TGTGCCAGCAGCATCAAAGCGGAAGGATTGGTGGATGAGCAGTTCTTC. This sequence encodes CASSIKAEGLVDEQFF. This rearrangement joins TRBV11-2 to TRBJ2-1; D is possibly TRBD2 (5 bases). The germline V gene encodes CDR1 SGHAT and CDR2 FQNNGV. V was shortened by 5 bases and J by 8 bases, with 22 bases between the two germline ends. The CDR3 length is 16 residues.

Note on this clonotype: One junction end does not reproduce the germline sequence, and a read error may be involved. V usage is TRBV7-8 and J usage is TRBJ2-7; a weak D match, TRBD2 (5 bases). The CDR3 has 15 amino acids. Germline CDR1 SGHVS, CDR2 FQNEAQ. CDR3: CTSSSPRTGYYEQYF. CDR3 sequence (DNA): TGTACCAGCAGCTCGCCACGAACGGGGTACTACGAGCAGTACTTC.

This clonotype was counted many times. The J gene is TRBJ2-7, the V gene TRBV11-2; 10 positions agree with TRBD1. The length of the CDR3 is 14 residues. Germline V lookup: CDR1 SGHAT, CDR2 FQNNGV. V lost 1 base and J lost 3; bases outside the gene matches: 0. CDR3 protein: CASSLGTGGYEQYF. CDR3 sequence (DNA): TGTGCCAGCAGCTTAGGGACAGGGGGCTACGAGCAGTACTTC.

This clonotype was counted only a few times. This could be a read error, since a much larger clone is one nucleotide away. The chain joins TRBV29-1 to TRBJ2-7; TRBD1 aligns across 9 bases. J gave up 5 bases and V 4 bases, and 6 bases lay outside the gene matches. CDR3 length equals 13 residues. The germline V gene has CDR1 SQVTM and CDR2 ANQGSEA. CDR3 loop: CSVGGQGTHEQYF. The CDR3 DNA reads as TGCAGCGTTGGTGGACAGGGGACCCACGAGCAGTACTTC.

In its sample, this clonotype was seen once. The junction does not match germline at one end; this may be a read error. This sequence joins TRBV11-2 and TRBJ2-5; 7 nucleotides align to TRBD2. The germline CDR1 and CDR2 sequences are SGHAT and FQNNGV. The CDR3 consists of 13 residues. The CDR3 DNA is TGTACCAGCAGCAACGGACTAGGAGAGACGCAGTACTTC. Amino acid sequence: CTSSNGLGETQYF.

Details on this clonotype: This may be a read error: a much more frequent sequence differs by one nucleotide. The chain joins TRBV7-8 to TRBJ2-1; D unclear. Per the germline V gene, CDR1 is SGHVS and CDR2 is FQNEAQ. This CDR3 region has 16 residues. V lost 4 bases and J 2 bases, leaving 15 bases between the germline ends. Written as DNA, the CDR3 is TGTGCCAGCAGCTCCCGCCGACAAGCCACCTACAATGAGCAGTTCTTC. The encoded protein is CASSSRRQATYNEQFF.

The V gene is TRBV11-2, the J gene TRBJ2-3, with D perhaps being TRBD1 or TRBD2 (6 bases each). The V end lost 9 bases, the J end lost 5 bases, and 21 bases lay between the germline ends. Germline V lookup: CDR1 SGHAT, CDR2 FQNNGV. CDR3 size: 15 residues. The CDR3 DNA reads TGTGCCAGTAGCCCAGTCCGGGGGCTTGAAGATACGCAGTATTTT. Translated, it gives CASSPVRGLEDTQYF.

Remarks on this clonotype: A single base separates this from a much larger clone, so it may be a read error. The chain employs TRBV29-1 and TRBJ2-7; 12 bases agree with TRBD2. Germline CDR1 reads SQVTM; CDR2 reads ANQGSEA. The CDR3 extends over 14 amino acids. The CDR3 loop is CSIERLAGAGEQYF. The DNA of the CDR3 is TGCAGCATTGAAAGACTAGCGGGAGCGGGCGAGCAGTACTTC.

On this clonotype: The final CDR3 position lacks the conserved phenylalanine or tryptophan, pointing to a likely read error. The V and J genes are TRBV11-2 and TRBJ1-6; tentative D call: TRBD1 (5 bases). This CDR3 comprises 15 residues. Per germline, CDR1 SGHAT and CDR2 FQNNGV. Trimming left V 4 bases short and J 10 bases short, with 17 bases between. CDR3 sequence (DNA): TGTGCCAGCAGCTCCACACAGAGGGACCGGTCACCCCTCCACATT. It specifies CASSSTQRDRSPLHI.